This T cell receptor beta chain was sequenced during a study of OX40 agonist ivuxolimab in advanced cancers. Study-wide context: Six ivuxolimab dose levels, 0.01 to 10 mg/kg, were given intravenously every 2 weeks. With a range of roughly 20 to 80, age averaged 60 years, and 75% to 90% were male. Overall study findings and caveats: Averaging showed that CD8+ T cells had more expanded clones than CD4+ did. The specificity for antigen of the expanded peripheral T cells was not determined.

This clone is a singleton in its sample. Its antigen remains unidentified. With 5 bases removed from V and 3 bases from J, the gap between germline ends came to 16 bases. This CDR3 comprises 15 residues. Looked up from germline, CDR1 is SEHNR and CDR2 is FQNEAQ (reference sequence). Some clones are missing from TCRdb's copy, which holds only in-frame ones; the method was immunoSEQ multiplex PCR. The sample yields more than 65,000 clones, approximately 81% seen once. The chain employs TRBV7-9 and TRBJ2-5; the D gene is possibly TRBD2 (6 bases). This TCR was sampled from an adult with an advanced solid tumor such as melanoma, head and neck, liver or kidney cancer. The source material was CD4+ or CD8+ T cells sorted from blood, sampled in a trial of the OX40 agonist ivuxolimab. CDR3: CASSPPGVTEETQYF. CDR3 nucleotides: TGTGCCAGCAGCCCCCCGGGGGTAACAGAAGAGACCCAGTACTTC.